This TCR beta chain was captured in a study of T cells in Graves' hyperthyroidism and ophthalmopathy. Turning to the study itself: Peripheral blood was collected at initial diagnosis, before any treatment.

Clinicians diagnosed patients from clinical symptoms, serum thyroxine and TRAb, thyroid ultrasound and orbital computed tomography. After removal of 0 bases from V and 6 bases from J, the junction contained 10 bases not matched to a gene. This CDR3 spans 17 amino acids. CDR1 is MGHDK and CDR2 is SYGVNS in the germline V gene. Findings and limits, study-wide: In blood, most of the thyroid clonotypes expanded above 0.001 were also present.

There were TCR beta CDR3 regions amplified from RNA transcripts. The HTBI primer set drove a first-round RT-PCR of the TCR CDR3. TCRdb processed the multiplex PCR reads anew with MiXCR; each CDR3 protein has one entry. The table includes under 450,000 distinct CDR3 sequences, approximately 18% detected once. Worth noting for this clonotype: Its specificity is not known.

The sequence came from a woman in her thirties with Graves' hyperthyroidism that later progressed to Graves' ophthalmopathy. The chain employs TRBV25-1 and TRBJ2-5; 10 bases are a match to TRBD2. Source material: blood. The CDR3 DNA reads TGTGCCAGCAGTGAATATGCCCCGGGTAGCGGGAGGAAGACCCAGTACTTC. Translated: CASSEYAPGSGRKTQYF.